Sequencing of this T cell receptor beta chain was carried out in a study of identical twins. General study results and limits: While abundant cord blood beta clonotypes carried fewer insertions, memory repertoires showed no such pattern. Zero-insertion analyses were open to partial confounding by invariant MAIT and iNKT cells.

The CDR3 consists of 12 residues. Trimming took off 3 bases at V and 7 bases at J, with 6 bases between the two ends. Germline CDR1 is KGHDR and CDR2 is SFDVKD. In TCRdb, the 5' RACE reads were re-called with MiXCR into one record per CDR3 protein. The sample consists of about 890,000 distinct CDR3 sequences, roughly 12% of them appearing once. On this clonotype: The antigen is not known.

These data also featured in a second study, about yellow fever vaccine responses in identical twins.

Sequenced: PBMCs. This TCR was sampled from a woman younger than 35 in good health. The rearrangement joins TRBV24-1 to TRBJ1-5, with D hard to call. The CDR3 protein is CATSDQGQPQHF. The CDR3 nucleotides are TGTGCCACCAGTGATCAAGGCCAGCCCCAGCATTTT.